A selection of T cell receptor beta chains follows, all from one sample in a study of blood T cell repertoires in COVID-19. Only in-frame clones appear in the TCRdb table, and some are missing; sequencing was by immunoSEQ multiplex PCR. Among 250,000 to 300,000 clones listed, 88% were seen once. The material sequenced was PBMCs or T cells enriched from blood (not recorded which). These receptors originate from a woman aged 60-70 years in a cohort exposed to, infected with or recovered from COVID-19 (not recorded which). Each CDR3 is given with its conserved first and last residue. Fields, in order: V gene, J gene, CDR3 protein.

>TRBV7-2|TRBJ2-3
CASSRTSGGDGTDTQYF
>TRBV5-1|TRBJ1-4
CASSLQGVNEKLFF
>TRBV19|TRBJ2-3
CASSPRTGISTDTQYF
>TRBV28|TRBJ2-2
CASRPQGNTGELFF
>TRBV7-9|TRBJ2-3
CASSLEGRGGTDTQYF
>TRBV5-1|TRBJ2-1
CASSPDRVGNEQFF
>TRBV9|TRBJ1-5
CASSGRPTPQDSNQPQHF
>TRBV5-6|TRBJ1-5
CASSWGGVSGKPQHF
>TRBV7-9|TRBJ2-5
CASSSPLAGPEETQYF
>TRBV27|TRBJ1-2
CASSLGRGGGYTF
>TRBV11-2|TRBJ2-5
CASSSGLAGKETQYF
>TRBV28|TRBJ2-5
CASTTGGVETQYF
>TRBV15|TRBJ1-6
CATSRGAHNSPLHF
>TRBV6-6|TRBJ2-1
CASSYSRTGGAIQQFF
>TRBV7-2|TRBJ1-5
CASSTGRVGQPQHF
>TRBV5-1|TRBJ2-3
CASSLATSGRATDTQYF
>TRBV19|TRBJ2-7
CASSIAGETYEQYF
>TRBV11-2|TRBJ2-7
CASSSRRDYEQYF
>TRBV24-1|TRBJ1-1
CATSDLGGAAFF
>TRBV14|TRBJ2-1
CASSQVASGRTEQFF
>TRBV7-3|TRBJ2-1
CASSFGTGSRNEQFF
>TRBV29-1|TRBJ2-5
CSVEYKRQETQYF
>TRBV18|TRBJ2-7
CASSPLAGQAFPYEQYF
>TRBV28|TRBJ1-1
CASSWGQGAQGEAFF
>TRBV4-2|TRBJ1-5
CASSQEDRGNQPQHF
>TRBV9|TRBJ1-6
CASSVEGGYNSPLHF
>TRBV28|TRBJ1-1
CASSLSGTEAFF
>TRBV27|TRBJ2-3
CASSTGTATDTQYF
>TRBV27|TRBJ1-1
CASTTGMIAGAFF
>TRBV15|TRBJ2-1
CATSRRDTHSYNEQFF
>TRBV5-5|TRBJ2-5
CASSLAPSTSETQYF
>TRBV11-3|TRBJ1-3
CASSLVGQSTIYF
>TRBV4-2|TRBJ1-1
CASSHTPDSYMNTEAFF